These 27 T cell receptor beta chains originate from one sample sequenced in a study of T cell clonality in common variable immunodeficiency. The method was immunoSEQ multiplex PCR; TCRdb's version includes in-frame clones alone and lacks a portion of them. This sample shows tens of thousands of clones and no singletons; roughly 2% rests with the ten largest. The material sequenced was peripheral blood mononuclear cells. These receptors were obtained from a person aged 18 to 70 in good health.

In its sample, this clone was seen a few times. The read comes to an end 3 residues before the CDR3 does, leaving the germline J gene to fill in the end. The chain is built from TRBV18 and TRBJ1-6; 7 bases are shared with TRBD1. This CDR3 spans 16 amino acids. The V segment lost 3 bases and the J segment 9 bases; nucleotides outside the gene matches: 11. The germline V gene encodes CDR1 KGHSH and CDR2 LQKENI. Partial CDR3 DNA: TGTGCCAGCTCACCCGACAGGGAGCCCTCTTCTTCACCC. Translation gives CASSPDREPSSSP. In full, the CDR3 is CASSPDREPSSSPLHF.

This clone was recorded many times. The junction departs from the called germline gene at one end, perhaps through a read error. The CDR3 extends 3 residues past the end of the read, so its final part is completed from the germline J gene. The chain carries TRBV4-2 and TRBJ1-4; the D is unclear. The germline CDR1 and CDR2 sequences are LGHNA and YNFKEQ. The CDR3 is 16 amino acids. The sequenced part of the CDR3 DNA is TGCGCCAGCAGCCAAGATAATACCGGGGATAATGAAAAA. Its translation is CASSQDNTGDNEK. The whole CDR3 sequence is CASSQDNTGDNEKLFF.

The sample holds many counts of this clone. Sequencing ends 3 residues short of the CDR3 end; the germline J gene provides the rest. The chain uses TRBV7-2 and TRBJ2-1; D gene ambiguous. V was cut by 11 bases and J by 0 bases, with 14 bases left in between. Germline CDR1 and CDR2: SGHTA and FQGNSA. The CDR3 runs 14 residues. The part of the CDR3 DNA that was read is TGTGCCGCTAACCGGCGGAGCTCCTACAATGAG. It encodes CAANRRSSYNE. The CDR3 as a whole reads CAANRRSSYNEQFF. Full variable domain (missing parts from reference TRBV7-2 and TRBJ2-1): GAGVSQSPSNKVTEKGKDVELRCDPISGHTALYWYRQSLGQGLEFLIYFQGNSAPDKSGLPSDRFSAERTGGSVSTLTIQRTQQEDSAVYLCAANRRSSYNEQFFGPGTRLTVL.

This clone was counted many times. Sequencing ends 3 residues short of the CDR3 end; the germline J gene provides the rest. The V and J genes are TRBV5-1 and TRBJ2-7, with D possibly being TRBD1 (5 bases). Per the germline V gene, CDR1 is SGHRS and CDR2 is YFSETQ. CDR3 length: 13 amino acids. V lost 6 bases, J lost 0 bases, and 10 bases lay in between. The sequenced CDR3 bases are TGCGCCAGCATCCCGGACAACTCCTACGAG. Translated, it gives CASIPDNSYE. The CDR3 in its entirety is CASIPDNSYEQYF.

This clone was observed many times. The DNA read from the CDR3 is TGCAGTGCTAGAGAGCCGCTTAGACTAGCCGACTACCGAGATACG. This codes for CSAREPLRLADYRDT. The full-length CDR3 reads as CSAREPLRLADYRDTQYF. The chain uses TRBV20-1 and TRBJ2-3, with 7 nucleotides matching TRBD2. Read sequence stops 3 residues before the CDR3 end, and the germline J gene provides the missing end. The germline V gene has CDR1 DFQATT and CDR2 SNEGSKA (reference sequence). V lost 0 bases and J lost 5; bases outside the gene matches: 17. The CDR3 runs to 18 residues.

The table lists this clone with a few counts. With the read ending 3 residues before the CDR3 end, the germline J gene is used to fill in that end. V gene TRBV7-2 combines with J gene TRBJ1-2; 7 nucleotides align to TRBD1. Looked up from germline, CDR1 is SGHTA and CDR2 is FQGNSA. The length of the CDR3 is 14 residues. V shed 5 bases and J 5 bases; nucleotides not matched to a gene: 8. The covered CDR3 bases are TGTGCCAGCAGCCCAGGGGGACACCTATATGGC. This encodes CASSPGGHLYG. Given in full, the CDR3 is CASSPGGHLYGYTF.

To note about this clone: The CDR3 end falls 3 residues outside the read, so it is completed with the germline J gene. The genes are TRBV7-6 and TRBJ2-7; perhaps TRBD1 as D (6 bases). The CDR3 extends over 16 amino acids. Germline CDR1 reads SGHVS; CDR2 reads FNYEAQ. The ends were cut back, 2 bases at V and 4 bases at J, with 18 bases in the middle. The sequenced part of the CDR3 DNA is TGTGCCAGCAGCTTAATCGCACAGGGTAGTCTGTACGAG. Its translation: CASSLIAQGSLYE. The CDR3 in full is CASSLIAQGSLYEQYF. Supplemented by reference TRBV7-6 and TRBJ2-7, the full variable domain reads GAGVSQSPRYKVTKRGQDVALRCDPISGHVSLYWYRQALGQGPEFLTYFNYEAQQDKSGLPNDRFSAERPEGSISTLTIQRTEQRDSAMYRCASSLIAQGSLYEQYFGPGTRLTVT.

This clone was detected ten times or more. The read finishes 3 residues shy of the CDR3 end, and the germline J gene is used to complete it. The chain couples TRBV4-1 to TRBJ1-2; 9 nucleotides agree with TRBD1. Germline CDR1 MGHRA, CDR2 YSYEKL. The CDR3 spans 16 residues. V dropped 4 bases and J dropped 3; count of bases not matched to a gene: 9. CDR3 loop: CASSLPLGQGHYGYTF. The CDR3 bases that were read are TGCGCCAGCAGCCTCCCTCTTGGACAGGGGCACTATGGC.

At least ten counts were recorded for this clone. The CDR3 end falls 3 residues outside the read, so it is completed with the germline J gene. The chain joins TRBV20-1 to TRBJ1-1; maybe TRBD1 (5 bases). Germline CDR1 and CDR2: DFQATT and SNEGSKA (reference sequence). The CDR3 totals 14 residues. Trimming took 4 bases from V and 4 from J, leaving 16 bases between them. The CDR3 sequence is CSATDQGGFTEAFF. CDR3 DNA (partial): TGCAGTGCTACAGATCAGGGAGGGTTCACTGAA.

This clone came up many times. The observed sequence ends 3 residues before the CDR3 terminus, with the missing tail filled in from the germline J gene. The chain recombines TRBV6-2 or TRBV6-3 with TRBJ1-2; 10 nucleotides line up with TRBD1. Germline V gives CDR1 MNHEY, CDR2 SVGEGT. V was pared by 6 bases and J by 6 bases, with 7 bases of the junction left unmatched. The CDR3 totals 14 residues. The DNA read from the CDR3 is TGTGCCAGCAGGCCCTCCGGGACAGGGGATGGC. Translated: CASRPSGTGDG. The entire CDR3 protein reads CASRPSGTGDGYTF.

This clone was counted many times. The covered CDR3 bases are TGTGCCAGCGGACAGGATAGTTTTGGGGCCAACGTC. It specifies CASGQDSFGANV. The CDR3 as a whole reads CASGQDSFGANVLTF. This chain links TRBV2 with TRBJ2-6; 7 nucleotides align to TRBD1. The CDR3 end falls 3 residues outside the read, so it is completed with the germline J gene. Germline values: CDR1 SNHLY, CDR2 FYNNEI. CDR3 length: 15 residues. Unmatched junction bases numbered 7, after V lost 8 bases and J lost 3 bases.

This clone was recorded at least ten times. The CDR3 goes on 3 residues after the read ends, and that part is filled in from the germline J gene. This chain joins TRBV19 and TRBJ2-7; TRBD2 matches at 8 bases. There are 16 residues in the CDR3. V lost 4 bases, J lost 0 bases, and 8 bases stayed unmatched. Per germline, CDR1 LNHDA and CDR2 SQIVND (reference sequence). The CDR3 region is CASSRPTSDHSYEQYF. CDR3 DNA (partial): TGTGCCAGTAGTAGGCCGACTAGCGACCACTCCTACGAG.

This clone was detected many times. The read finishes 3 residues shy of the CDR3 end, and the germline J gene is used to complete it. V usage is TRBV12-3 or TRBV12-4 and J usage is TRBJ2-2; 11 positions match TRBD2. V was pared by 6 bases and J by 6 bases, with 9 bases of the junction left unmatched. The CDR3 spans 16 residues. The sequenced part of the CDR3 DNA is TGTGCCAGCAGCATACCGTTAGCGGGAGGGCCCGGGGAG. It translates to CASSIPLAGGPGE. The entire CDR3 reads CASSIPLAGGPGELFF.

This clone was counted at least ten times. With the read ending 3 residues before the CDR3 end, the germline J gene is used to fill in that end. This chain joins TRBV7-2 and TRBJ2-5; tentative D call: TRBD2 (5 bases). This CDR3 comprises 15 residues. Germline loops: CDR1 SGHTA, CDR2 FQGNSA. Trimming took 7 bases from V and 0 from J, leaving 15 bases between them. CDR3 sequence: CASTPGGADQETQYF. CDR3 DNA (partial): TGTGCCAGCACCCCCGGTGGAGCGGACCAAGAGACC. Full variable domain (missing parts from reference TRBV7-2 and TRBJ2-5): GAGVSQSPSNKVTEKGKDVELRCDPISGHTALYWYRQSLGQGLEFLIYFQGNSAPDKSGLPSDRFSAERTGGSVSTLTIQRTQQEDSAVYLCASTPGGADQETQYFGPGTRLLVL.

This clone was seen many times. The CDR3 end is not reached by the read, which stops 3 residues before it; the germline J gene fills it in. The J gene is TRBJ2-5, the V gene TRBV5-1; D gene ambiguous. The CDR3 has 13 amino acids. Trimming removed 1 base from V and 5 bases from J, with 9 bases in between. Per the germline V gene, CDR1 is SGHRS and CDR2 is YFSETQ. CDR3: CASSLLTGETQYF. The CDR3 DNA, read in part, is TGCGCCAGCAGCTTGTTAACCGGGGAGACC.

This clone was counted only a few times. Since a much larger clone is just one base distant, this may be a read error. The read ends 3 residues shy of where the CDR3 ends; the end is completed using the germline J gene. The rearrangement joins TRBV6-4 to TRBJ2-3, with a tentative D call TRBD1 (6 bases). Deletions cut 6 bases from V and 2 bases from J, with 12 bases between. The CDR3 is 14 residues long. The germline gives CDR1 MRHNA, CDR2 SNTAGT. The CDR3 loop is CASSPTGSTDTQYF. The sequenced part of the CDR3 DNA is TGTGCCAGCAGCCCAACAGGGTCCACAGATACG.

This clone was seen at least ten times. Coverage ceases 3 residues before the CDR3 finishes, and the germline J gene fills in the end. The chain uses TRBV5-1 and TRBJ1-2; possibly TRBD1 for D (6 bases). The V and J ends lost 0 bases and 7 bases respectively, with 10 bases between them. Germline CDR1 is SGHRS and CDR2 is YFSETQ. The CDR3 sequence is 13 residues long. CDR3 region: CASSLDRVVGYTF. CDR3 bases read: TGCGCCAGCAGCTTGGACAGGGTAGTTGGC.

This clone was counted ten times or more. The CDR3 end lies 3 residues beyond the end of the read and is filled in from the germline J gene. The chain recombines TRBV14 with TRBJ2-1; D remains unclear. V lost 9 bases and J 7 bases, leaving 22 bases between the germline ends. The CDR3 is 15 residues long. The V gene's germline CDR1 is SGHDN and CDR2 FVKESK. The CDR3 DNA, read in part, is TGTGCCAGTAGAAGTAGAGGTAGCCCTTGGAATGAG. Translation gives CASRSRGSPWNE. The CDR3 in its entirety is CASRSRGSPWNEQFF.

This clone has ten or more counts. From the germline J gene comes the end of the CDR3, since the read stops 3 residues before it. J is TRBJ1-6 and V is TRBV7-2, with D unresolved. In germline, CDR1 is SGHTA, CDR2 FQGNSA. Trimming shortened V by 5 bases and J by 8 bases, and 10 bases separated the two germline ends. CDR3 length equals 13 residues. The CDR3 here is CASSPTRDSPLHF. The sequenced CDR3 bases are TGTGCCAGCAGCCCGACGAGGGATTCACCC.

This clone occurred many times. This CDR3 is CASSEFLGDNQPQHF. The CDR3 bases that were read are TGTGCCAGCAGTGAATTCCTAGGGGATAATCAGCCC. This chain uses TRBV6-1 with TRBJ1-5, with a weak D call TRBD1 (5 bases). The read falls 3 residues short of the CDR3 end, and the missing part is taken from the germline J gene. The germline V gene encodes CDR1 MNHNS and CDR2 SASEGT. This CDR3 has 15 amino acids. Trimming took off 2 bases at V and 4 bases at J, with 12 bases between the two ends.

This clone was recorded at least ten times. Sequencing ends 3 residues short of the CDR3 end; the germline J gene provides the rest. The gene calls are TRBV29-1 and TRBJ1-2, with TRBD1 as a possible D gene (6 bases). This CDR3 has 16 amino acids. The germline V gene encodes CDR1 SQVTM and CDR2 ANQGSEA. The V end was cut by 4 bases, the J end by 0 bases, with 18 bases between. CDR3 protein: CSVGLDSKAANYGYTF. CDR3 DNA (partial): TGCAGCGTTGGTCTGGACAGCAAGGCCGCTAACTATGGC. Complete variable domain (other parts from reference TRBV29-1 and TRBJ1-2): SAVISQKPSRDICQRGTSLTIQCQVDSQVTMMFWYRQQPGQSLTLIATANQGSEATYESGFVIDKFPISRPNLTFSTLTVSNMSPEDSSIYLCSVGLDSKAANYGYTFGSGTRLTVV.

This clone has a count of ten or more. Incomplete CDR3 DNA: TGTGCCAGCAGTTACATCACAGCTAGCACAGATACG. This codes for CASSYITASTDT. The full-length CDR3 reads as CASSYITASTDTQYF. This chain uses TRBV6-2 or TRBV6-3 with TRBJ2-3; no clear D. Read coverage stops 3 residues before the CDR3 terminus; the germline J gene supplies the remainder. Germline assignment: CDR1 MNHEY and CDR2 SVGEGT. The CDR3 runs to 15 residues. Trimming removed 2 bases at V and 0 bases at J, with 9 bases between.

Points on this clone: The read ends 3 residues shy of where the CDR3 ends; the end is completed using the germline J gene. V gene TRBV20-1 combines with J gene TRBJ2-5, with 12 bases matching TRBD2. The CDR3 has 16 amino acids. With 3 bases clipped from V and 5 bases from J, the junction kept 10 bases outside the gene matches. CDR1 and CDR2 from the germline V gene are DFQATT and SNEGSKA (reference sequence). The covered CDR3 bases are TGCAGTGCTAGGAAGACTAGCGGGAGTCGAAGGGAGACC. It specifies CSARKTSGSRRET. The CDR3 reads in full as CSARKTSGSRRETQYF.

This clone was recorded at least ten times. The DNA ends 3 residues before the CDR3 does, and the rest of the CDR3 is filled in from the germline J gene. The chain has TRBV9 and TRBJ2-7; the match to TRBD2 covers 7 bases. Trimming took 4 bases from V and 3 from J; bases not matched to a gene: 4. This CDR3 has 13 residues. Germline lookup yields CDR1 SGDLS and CDR2 YYNGEE. The CDR3 bases that were read are TGTGCCAGCAGCCCCGGGGGGAACTACGAG. This translates into CASSPGGNYE. The whole CDR3 region reads CASSPGGNYEQYF.

This clone was seen repeatedly, ten times or more. The read gets to within 3 residues of the CDR3 end, and the germline J gene fills in the rest. This chain links TRBV5-1 with TRBJ2-2; 8 bases are shared with TRBD1. J lost 1 base, V lost 3 bases, and 5 bases had no gene match. The length of the CDR3 is 16 residues. Germline CDR1 SGHRS, CDR2 YFSETQ. The sequenced CDR3 bases are TGCGCCAGCAGCTGGACAGGGTCCGGGAACACCGGGGAG. It translates to CASSWTGSGNTGE. The CDR3 as a whole reads CASSWTGSGNTGELFF.

A few counts support this clone. The observed sequence ends 3 residues before the CDR3 terminus, with the missing tail filled in from the germline J gene. J is TRBJ2-2 and V is TRBV7-9, with 8 bases identical to TRBD2. Per the germline V gene, CDR1 is SEHNR and CDR2 is FQNEAQ (reference sequence). Trimming at V came to 3 bases and at J to 7 bases, leaving 7 bases not matched to a gene. This CDR3 is built from 15 residues. CDR3: CASSLMAGGGGELFF. The sequenced CDR3 bases are TGTGCCAGCAGCTTGATGGCGGGAGGAGGCGGGGAG.

This clone has at least ten counts. The read ends 3 residues before the CDR3 terminus; that terminus is restored from the germline J gene. The chain uses TRBV7-9 and TRBJ1-5; 9 positions agree with TRBD1. The CDR3 covers 15 residues. In germline, CDR1 is SEHNR, CDR2 FQNEAQ (reference sequence). Germline trimming cut 5 bases from V and 6 bases from J; bases unmatched to any gene: 8. CDR3 DNA, as far as it was read: TGTGCCAGCAGCCGTACAGGGGGCGGGCGTCAGCCC. Amino acids: CASSRTGGGRQP. The full CDR3 reads CASSRTGGGRQPQHF.